This T cell receptor beta chain was identified during a study of blood T cell repertoires in COVID-19. In the study overall: Samples of COVID-19 (acute and convalescent) were obtained from the United States, Italy and Spain. PBMCs, B-cell-depleted T cells, or T cells provided the cDNA or gDNA that made up the material.

The CDR3 has 15 residues. The V gene lost 1 base and the J gene lost 0 bases, with 6 bases spanning the gap. From germline, CDR1 is SGHAT and CDR2 FQNNGV. Per the study methods: The authors estimated nucleated cell counts from reference gene primer amplification. Sequencing was performed with immunoSEQ multiplex PCR; in TCRdb, only in-frame clones are kept and a portion is missing. The DNA was the basis for D and trimming; V, J and clone size are from that table. The sample has 250,000 to 350,000 clones, roughly 87% seen once. This sequence originates from a man between 18 and 29 years old with active or convalescent COVID-19. Specimen: peripheral blood. The genes are TRBV11-2 and TRBJ2-2, with D perhaps matching TRBD2 (5 bases). The CDR3 region is CASSLAGSNTGELFF. CDR3 coding DNA: TGTGCCAGCAGCTTAGCGGGATCGAACACCGGGGAGCTGTTTTTT.